These T cell receptor beta chains were read from a single sample in a study of Graves' ophthalmopathy and Graves' hyperthyroidism. TCRdb re-called the multiplex PCR reads with MiXCR, one entry per CDR3 protein. The repertoire holds 220,000 or so distinct CDR3 sequences, with approximately 21% as singletons. Sequencing was carried out using peripheral blood. The source is a woman between 45 and 60 years old with Graves' ophthalmopathy. Both conserved end residues are part of each CDR3. Fields, in order: CDR3 DNA, CDR3 protein, J gene, V gene, D gene, clone size. A D gene is named only where the DNA matches it firmly. Clone size is shown for a subset of rows, as once, few, many or a class of expanded clone.

CDR3nt: TGTGCCAGCAGCCAAAGGGGCCAAGAGACCCAGTACTTC
CDR3aa: CASSQRGQETQYF
j_gene: TRBJ2-5
v_gene: TRBV6-5
d_gene: NA
abundance: many

CDR3nt: TGTGCCAGCAGCCAAGGGACGCAGGCCTACGAGCAGTACTTC
CDR3aa: CASSQGTQAYEQYF
j_gene: TRBJ2-7
v_gene: TRBV4-2
d_gene: NA
abundance: many

CDR3nt: TGTGCCAGCAGCTCGGGGAGCAGCTCCTACGAGCAGTACTTC
CDR3aa: CASSSGSSSYEQYF
j_gene: TRBJ2-7
v_gene: TRBV7-9
d_gene: NA
abundance: NA

CDR3nt: TGCAGCGTCCGAAGACAGGGGACGGAGAACACTGAAGCTTTCTTT
CDR3aa: CSVRRQGTENTEAFF
j_gene: TRBJ1-1
v_gene: TRBV29-1
d_gene: TRBD1
abundance: many

CDR3nt: TGTGCCAGCAGCCAATCAGGGTGGGAGACCCAGTACTTC
CDR3aa: CASSQSGWETQYF
j_gene: TRBJ2-5
v_gene: TRBV14
d_gene: NA
abundance: NA

CDR3nt: TGTGCCAGCAGCTTACCCTCGATGGATACGCAGTATTTT
CDR3aa: CASSLPSMDTQYF
j_gene: TRBJ2-3
v_gene: TRBV7-9
d_gene: NA
abundance: many

CDR3nt: TGTGCCTGGAGTGTACCGGGAGGTGGCGAGCAGTACTTC
CDR3aa: CAWSVPGGGEQYF
j_gene: TRBJ2-7
v_gene: TRBV30
d_gene: TRBD2
abundance: many

CDR3nt: TGTGCCAGCAGTGAAGAGTGGGGGTCGTCAGCTTTCTTT
CDR3aa: CASSEEWGSSAFF
j_gene: TRBJ1-1
v_gene: TRBV6-1
d_gene: NA
abundance: many

CDR3nt: TGTGCCAGCAGGGCCACCCACGAGAGCAATCAGCCCCAGCATTTT
CDR3aa: CASRATHESNQPQHF
j_gene: TRBJ1-5
v_gene: TRBV24-1
d_gene: NA
abundance: NA

CDR3nt: TGTGCCAGCAGGGGTTCCGGGACAGGGGGCTTTCAGCCCCAGCATTTT
CDR3aa: CASRGSGTGGFQPQHF
j_gene: TRBJ1-5
v_gene: TRBV28
d_gene: TRBD1
abundance: NA

CDR3nt: TGTGCCAGCAGTTTTCCAGAACCCTACGAGCAGTACTTC
CDR3aa: CASSFPEPYEQYF
j_gene: TRBJ2-7
v_gene: TRBV28
d_gene: NA
abundance: many

CDR3nt: TGTGCCAGCAAGGGGGAAGTAGGCTCCTACGAGCAGTACTTC
CDR3aa: CASKGEVGSYEQYF
j_gene: TRBJ2-7
v_gene: TRBV2
d_gene: NA
abundance: many

CDR3nt: TGTGCAGTCGGGCAGTCCTACGAGCAGTACTTC
CDR3aa: CAVGQSYEQYF
j_gene: TRBJ2-7
v_gene: TRBV6-1
d_gene: NA
abundance: many

CDR3nt: TGTGCCAGCAGCTATACAGAGAACTATGGCTACACCTTC
CDR3aa: CASSYTENYGYTF
j_gene: TRBJ1-2
v_gene: TRBV3-1
d_gene: NA
abundance: NA

CDR3nt: TGTGCCTGGAGTGCGTCTAACTATGGCTACACCTTC
CDR3aa: CAWSASNYGYTF
j_gene: TRBJ1-2
v_gene: TRBV30
d_gene: NA
abundance: NA

CDR3nt: TGTGCCAGCAATAGGCAGGAGAGCTCCTATAATTCACCCCTCCACTTT
CDR3aa: CASNRQESSYNSPLHF
j_gene: TRBJ1-6
v_gene: TRBV6-1
d_gene: NA
abundance: many

CDR3nt: TGTGCCAGCAACGAAAAAGGGACTAGTTTCGAGACCCAGTACTTC
CDR3aa: CASNEKGTSFETQYF
j_gene: TRBJ2-5
v_gene: TRBV11-2
d_gene: TRBD2
abundance: few

CDR3nt: TGTGCCAGCAGCCCGACAGATAGCAATCAGCCCCAGCATTTT
CDR3aa: CASSPTDSNQPQHF
j_gene: TRBJ1-5
v_gene: TRBV2
d_gene: NA
abundance: many

CDR3nt: TGTGCCAGCAGCTATCCCGGGTTAAGCTCCTACGAGCAGTACTTC
CDR3aa: CASSYPGLSSYEQYF
j_gene: TRBJ2-7
v_gene: TRBV5-6
d_gene: NA
abundance: few

CDR3nt: TGCGCCAGCAGCTTGGCGACTAGCGGGACCTATGAGCAGTTCTTC
CDR3aa: CASSLATSGTYEQFF
j_gene: TRBJ2-1
v_gene: TRBV5-1
d_gene: TRBD2
abundance: many

CDR3nt: TGTGCCAGCAGCTTAGGGGTTAACTCTGGAAACACCATATATTTT
CDR3aa: CASSLGVNSGNTIYF
j_gene: TRBJ1-3
v_gene: TRBV7-9
d_gene: NA
abundance: many

CDR3nt: TGTGCCAGTAGTATCAGACTAAACTACGAGCAGTACTTC
CDR3aa: CASSIRLNYEQYF
j_gene: TRBJ2-7
v_gene: TRBV19
d_gene: NA
abundance: many

CDR3nt: TGTGCCTGGAGTCTCCTGGGGACAGCTAATCAGCCCCAGCATTTT
CDR3aa: CAWSLLGTANQPQHF
j_gene: TRBJ1-5
v_gene: TRBV30
d_gene: TRBD1
abundance: many

CDR3nt: TGTGCCTGGAGCGCCTCACAGGAGTACGAGCAGTACTTC
CDR3aa: CAWSASQEYEQYF
j_gene: TRBJ2-7
v_gene: TRBV30
d_gene: NA
abundance: few

CDR3nt: TGTGCCAGCAGTTTAGAGGGTCCGGGGTCTGGGGCCAACGTCCTGACTTTC
CDR3aa: CASSLEGPGSGANVLTF
j_gene: TRBJ2-6
v_gene: TRBV27
d_gene: NA
abundance: NA

CDR3nt: TGTGCCAGCAGTTCTGGGGGGTCCACTGAAGCTTTCTTT
CDR3aa: CASSSGGSTEAFF
j_gene: TRBJ1-1
v_gene: TRBV27
d_gene: NA
abundance: few

CDR3nt: TGTGCCAGCAGTTACGGGGGGTCCCAAGAGACCCAGTACTTC
CDR3aa: CASSYGGSQETQYF
j_gene: TRBJ2-5
v_gene: TRBV6-2/TRBV6-3
d_gene: NA
abundance: many

CDR3nt: TGCAGTGCTAGAGATATACAGAACTATGGCTACACCTTC
CDR3aa: CSARDIQNYGYTF
j_gene: TRBJ1-2
v_gene: TRBV20-1
d_gene: NA
abundance: many

CDR3nt: TGTGCCATCAGTCCCGGGGAGACCCAGTACTTC
CDR3aa: CAISPGETQYF
j_gene: TRBJ2-5
v_gene: TRBV10-3
d_gene: NA
abundance: many

CDR3nt: TGTGCCAGCAGTTACGGTCGGCAGAACACTGAAGCTTTCTTT
CDR3aa: CASSYGRQNTEAFF
j_gene: TRBJ1-1
v_gene: TRBV6-5
d_gene: NA
abundance: NA

CDR3nt: TGTGCCAGCAGCCAAACAGGACTAGCACTCACAGGGTTCTTC
CDR3aa: CASSQTGLALTGFF
j_gene: TRBJ2-4
v_gene: TRBV4-2
d_gene: TRBD2
abundance: NA

CDR3nt: TGTGCCAGCAGTGACCCGGGACACGACACTGAAGCTTTCTTT
CDR3aa: CASSDPGHDTEAFF
j_gene: TRBJ1-1
v_gene: TRBV28
d_gene: NA
abundance: few